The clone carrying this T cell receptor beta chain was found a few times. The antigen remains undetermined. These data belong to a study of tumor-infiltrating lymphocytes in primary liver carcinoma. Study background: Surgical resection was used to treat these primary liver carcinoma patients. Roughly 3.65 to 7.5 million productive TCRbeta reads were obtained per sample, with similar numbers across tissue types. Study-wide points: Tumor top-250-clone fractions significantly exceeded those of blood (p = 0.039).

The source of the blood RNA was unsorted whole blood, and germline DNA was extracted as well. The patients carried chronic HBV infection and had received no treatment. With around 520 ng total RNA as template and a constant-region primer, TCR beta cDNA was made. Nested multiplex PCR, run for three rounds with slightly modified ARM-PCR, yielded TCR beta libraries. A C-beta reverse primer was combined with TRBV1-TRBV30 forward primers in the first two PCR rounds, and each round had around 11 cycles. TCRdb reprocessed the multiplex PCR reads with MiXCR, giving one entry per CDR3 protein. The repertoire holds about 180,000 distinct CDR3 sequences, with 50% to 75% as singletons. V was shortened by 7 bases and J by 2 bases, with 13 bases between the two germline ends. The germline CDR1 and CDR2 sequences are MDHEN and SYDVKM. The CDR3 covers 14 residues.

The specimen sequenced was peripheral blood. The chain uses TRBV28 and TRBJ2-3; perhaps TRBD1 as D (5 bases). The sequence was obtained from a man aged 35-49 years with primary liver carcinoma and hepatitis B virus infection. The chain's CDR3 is CASIGAQHTDTQYF. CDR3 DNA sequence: TGTGCCAGCATTGGGGCACAACACACAGATACGCAGTATTTT.